This note documents a single TCR beta chain sequence. The sample originates from a study of blood T cell repertoires in COVID-19. Study context: From T cells, B-cell-depleted T cells, or PBMCs came the material, which was cDNA or gDNA.

The study assigned cohorts using participant-reported clinical history. Original methodology: Estimation of nucleated cell counts relied on the amplification of reference gene primers. Assay used: immunoSEQ multiplex PCR; TCRdb lists only in-frame clones, some missing. The V and J calls and clone size were taken over from that table, and D and trimming were inferred from the DNA. The sample lists about 130,000 clones, 83% occurring once. This sequence originates from a man younger than 45 who had recovered from COVID-19. Material for sequencing was PBMCs or T cells enriched from blood (not recorded which).

The CDR3 spells CSVPEGQPQHF. CDR3 nucleotide sequence: TGCAGCGTCCCGGAGGGTCAGCCCCAGCATTTT. This chain connects TRBV29-1 to TRBJ1-5; D is uncertain. The CDR3 covers 11 residues. Germline loops: CDR1 SQVTM, CDR2 ANQGSEA. Trimming removed 6 bases from V and 6 bases from J, with 9 bases in between.